This is a list of T cell receptor beta chains from one sample in a study of Ad26.COV2.S vaccination and SARS-CoV-2 variants. Measured with immunoSEQ multiplex PCR; TCRdb has only the in-frame clones, and not every one. The table has about 320,000 clones, around four fifths seen once. The sequencing used peripheral blood, collected in a trial of Ad26.COV2.S vaccine versus placebo. The receptors stem from a person between 18 and 59 years old who received the Ad26.COV2.S COVID-19 vaccine or a placebo. Both conserved end residues are part of each CDR3.

V gene	J gene	CDR3 protein
TRBV28	TRBJ1-2	CASSPTGGRLDGYTF
TRBV27	TRBJ1-1	CASSRGTNSDTEAFF
TRBV18	TRBJ1-2	CASSAQGYSNYGYTF
TRBV5-1	TRBJ2-5	CASSSPSQPQGRGETQYF
TRBV28	TRBJ1-1	CASTLLGVGNTEAFF
TRBV15	TRBJ2-3	CATSRLAGEDTQYF
TRBV9	TRBJ2-1	CASSAGGGTVYNEQFF
TRBV5-4	TRBJ2-3	CASSLEGTDTQYF
TRBV3-1/TRBV3-2	TRBJ2-5	CASSSGGRQETQYF
TRBV5-1	TRBJ2-2	CASSLLQGTGELFF
TRBV4-1	TRBJ2-3	CASAFSGTKRDTQYF
TRBV7-9	TRBJ1-2	CASSFTPAGYTF
TRBV7-2	TRBJ1-1	CASSITHTVNTEAFF
TRBV15	TRBJ2-7	CATSRDPAEQYF
TRBV10-3	TRBJ2-1	CASSPRGGLNEQFF
TRBV11-3	TRBJ2-5	CASSQSGGLGETQYF
TRBV3-1/TRBV3-2	TRBJ2-5	CASSPNLGQGETQYF
TRBV9	TRBJ2-2	CASSALTGRDTGELFF
TRBV18	TRBJ2-1	CASSLVSYNEQFF
TRBV2	TRBJ1-5	CASSESQPQHF
TRBV5-1	TRBJ1-1	CASSQTGETEAFF
TRBV5-1	TRBJ2-2	CASSLGGTPGAGELFF
TRBV5-1	TRBJ1-1	CASSRGQSMNTEAFF
TRBV5-6	TRBJ1-2	CASSPSGGVGGYTF
TRBV27	TRBJ2-7	CASSLPRDRFYEQYF
TRBV29-1	TRBJ2-7	CSVEDQAGFEQYF
TRBV11-3	TRBJ1-1	CASSPRGSGPEAFF
TRBV30	TRBJ1-1	CAWSPGRMNTEAFF
TRBV19	TRBJ1-1	CASSPLPGTPTEAFF
TRBV5-1	TRBJ2-1	CASSYTGTSGANEQFF
TRBV6-5	TRBJ2-7	CASSYGPQPYEQYF
TRBV28	TRBJ1-4	CASSDPRGGQGEKLFF
TRBV7-3	TRBJ1-6	CASSLNWQGPNSPLHF
TRBV28	TRBJ2-5	CASLRQLQETQYF
TRBV6-1	TRBJ2-7	CASSASRPGQVAYEQYF
TRBV5-1	TRBJ2-3	CASSLESTDTQYF
TRBV5-1	TRBJ2-3	CASSLETSTDTQYF
TRBV28	TRBJ1-2	CASSQGPSGYTF